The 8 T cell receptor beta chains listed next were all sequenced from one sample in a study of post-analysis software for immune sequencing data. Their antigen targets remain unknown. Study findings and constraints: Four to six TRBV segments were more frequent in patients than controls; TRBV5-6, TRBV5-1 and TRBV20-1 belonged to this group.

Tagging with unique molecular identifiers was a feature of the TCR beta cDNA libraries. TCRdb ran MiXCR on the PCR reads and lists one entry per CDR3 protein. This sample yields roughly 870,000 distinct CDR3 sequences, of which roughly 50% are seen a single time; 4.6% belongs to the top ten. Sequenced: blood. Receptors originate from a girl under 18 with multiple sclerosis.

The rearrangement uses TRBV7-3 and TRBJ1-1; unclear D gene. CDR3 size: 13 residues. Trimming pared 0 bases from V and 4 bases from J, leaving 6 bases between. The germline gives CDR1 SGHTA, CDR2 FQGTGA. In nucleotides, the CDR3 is TGTGCCAGCAGCTTAACTGTGAGCACTGAAGCTTTCTTT. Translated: CASSLTVSTEAFF.

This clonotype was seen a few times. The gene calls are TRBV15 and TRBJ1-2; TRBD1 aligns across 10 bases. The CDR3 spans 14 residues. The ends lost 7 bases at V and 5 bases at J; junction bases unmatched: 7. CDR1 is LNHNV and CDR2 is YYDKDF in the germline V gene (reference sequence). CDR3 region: CATNPDRGGYGYTF. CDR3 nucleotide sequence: TGTGCCACCAACCCGGACAGGGGGGGATATGGCTACACCTTC.

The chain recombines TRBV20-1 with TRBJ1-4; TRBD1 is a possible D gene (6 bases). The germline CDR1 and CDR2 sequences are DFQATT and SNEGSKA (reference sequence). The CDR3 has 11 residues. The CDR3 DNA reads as TGCAGCAGGGGCAGGGGAGAAAAACTGTTTTTT. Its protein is CSRGRGEKLFF.

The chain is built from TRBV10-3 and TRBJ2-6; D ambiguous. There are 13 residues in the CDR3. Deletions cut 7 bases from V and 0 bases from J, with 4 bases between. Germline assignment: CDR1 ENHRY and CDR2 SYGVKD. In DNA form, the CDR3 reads TGTGCCATCATGGGCTCTGGGGCCAACGTCCTGACTTTC. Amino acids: CAIMGSGANVLTF.

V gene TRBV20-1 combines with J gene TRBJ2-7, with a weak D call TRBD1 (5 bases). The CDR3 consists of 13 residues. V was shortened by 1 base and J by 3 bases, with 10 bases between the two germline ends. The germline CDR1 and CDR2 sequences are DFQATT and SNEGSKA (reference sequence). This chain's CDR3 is CSARGGSYYEQYF. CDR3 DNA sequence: TGCAGTGCTAGAGGGGGCAGTTACTACGAGCAGTACTTC.

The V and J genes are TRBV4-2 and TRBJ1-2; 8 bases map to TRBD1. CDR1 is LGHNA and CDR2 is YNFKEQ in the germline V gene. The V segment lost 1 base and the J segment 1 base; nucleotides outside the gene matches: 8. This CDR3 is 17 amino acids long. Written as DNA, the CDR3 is TGTGCCAGCAGCCAAGGCATACAGGGGGAAGTTAACTATGGCTACACCTTC. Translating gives CASSQGIQGEVNYGYTF.

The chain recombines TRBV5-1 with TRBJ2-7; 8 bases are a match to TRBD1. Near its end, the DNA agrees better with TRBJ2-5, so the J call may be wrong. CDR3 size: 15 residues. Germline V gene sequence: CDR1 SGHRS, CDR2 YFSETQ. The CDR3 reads CASSLERQGAETQYF. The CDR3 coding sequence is TGCGCCAGCAGCTTGGAGAGGCAGGGGGCAGAGACCCAGTACTTC.

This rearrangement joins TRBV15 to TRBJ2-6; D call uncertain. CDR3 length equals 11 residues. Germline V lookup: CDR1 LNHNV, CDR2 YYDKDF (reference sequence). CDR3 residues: CSSIGANVLTF. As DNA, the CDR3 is TGTTCATCGATTGGGGCCAACGTCCTGACTTTC.